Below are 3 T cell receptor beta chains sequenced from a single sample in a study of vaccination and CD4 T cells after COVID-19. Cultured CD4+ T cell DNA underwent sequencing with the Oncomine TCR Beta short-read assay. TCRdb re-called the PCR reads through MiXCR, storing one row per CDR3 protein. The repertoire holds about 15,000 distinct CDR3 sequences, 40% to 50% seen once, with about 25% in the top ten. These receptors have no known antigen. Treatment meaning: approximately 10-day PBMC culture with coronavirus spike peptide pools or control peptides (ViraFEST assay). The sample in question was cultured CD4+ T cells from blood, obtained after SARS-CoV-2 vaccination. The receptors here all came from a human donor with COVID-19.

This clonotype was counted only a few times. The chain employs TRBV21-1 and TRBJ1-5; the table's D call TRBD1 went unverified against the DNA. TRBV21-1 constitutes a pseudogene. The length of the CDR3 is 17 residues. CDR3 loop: CASSKAIPVRGEQPQHF. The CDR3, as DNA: TGTGCCAGCAGCAAAGCAATTCCGGTCCGGGGGGAGCAGCCCCAGCATTTT.

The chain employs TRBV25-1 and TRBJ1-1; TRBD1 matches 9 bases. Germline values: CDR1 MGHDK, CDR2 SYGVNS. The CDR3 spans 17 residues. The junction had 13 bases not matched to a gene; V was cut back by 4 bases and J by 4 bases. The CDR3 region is CASSALGQGKIGTEAFF. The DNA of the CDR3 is TGTGCCAGCAGTGCCCTGGGACAGGGAAAGATCGGCACTGAAGCTTTCTTT.

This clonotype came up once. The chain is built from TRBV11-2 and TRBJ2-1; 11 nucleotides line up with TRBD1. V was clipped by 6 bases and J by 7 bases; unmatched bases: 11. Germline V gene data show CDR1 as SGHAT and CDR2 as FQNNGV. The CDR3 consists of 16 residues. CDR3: CASSPGPGQGGNEQFF. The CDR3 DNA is TGTGCCAGCAGTCCGGGCCCGGGACAGGGGGGAAATGAGCAGTTCTTC.